One and the same sample provided the 30 T cell receptor beta chains below, sequenced in a study of spatial heterogeneity in lung cancer. One entry per CDR3 protein, called by TCRdb with MiXCR from the 5' RACE reads. The sample contains 7,500 to 10,000 distinct CDR3 sequences, nearly 4% of which appear only once. Time point of the sample: blood taken at disease recurrence. Unsorted samples of tumor, nontumor lung or frozen PBMC had their whole RNA sequenced. This specimen consisted of PBMCs, obtained at recurrence. The source is a female donor with early-stage non-small cell lung cancer.

This clonotype was observed at least ten times. This beta chain is a stray read from a library made for alpha chains; its abundance is not meaningful. V is TRBV30 and J is TRBJ1-2, with TRBD1 identical over 7 bases. The CDR3 is 14 residues long. Germline V gene data show CDR1 as GTSNPN and CDR2 as SVGIG (reference sequence). With 1 base clipped from V and 6 bases from J, the junction kept 8 bases outside the gene matches. CDR3 residues: CAWSEARGRDGYTF. The CDR3 coding sequence is TGTGCCTGGAGTGAGGCCAGGGGGAGGGATGGCTACACCTTC.

There are many counts of this clonotype. Since it is a stray read in a library aimed at alpha chains, this beta chain has a size that is not meaningful. This chain links TRBV11-1 with TRBJ1-2; TRBD1 might be the D (6 bases). CDR1 and CDR2 (germline): SGHAT, FQDESV (reference sequence). The V gene lost 5 bases and the J gene lost 7 bases, with 14 bases spanning the gap. The CDR3 spans 13 residues. The CDR3 coding sequence is TGTGCCAGCAGCCTCAGGACAGCCTCTGGCTACACCTTC. Residues: CASSLRTASGYTF.

In its sample, this clonotype ranks as large. This beta chain appears as a stray read in a library generated for alpha chains; its size is not informative. The chain couples TRBV5-1 to TRBJ2-5; 7 positions match TRBD2. The V gene end was trimmed by 1 base and the J gene end by 2 bases; junction bases not matched to a gene: 11. Germline V lookup: CDR1 SGHRS, CDR2 YFSETQ. The CDR3 spans 17 residues. The CDR3 nucleotides are TGCGCCAGCAGCTTGAATCGGAGCGGGGTGACACAAGAGACCCAGTACTTC. Translation gives CASSLNRSGVTQETQYF.

Remarks on this clonotype: With the library built for alpha chains, this beta chain is off target and its frequency is not meaningful. This chain connects TRBV29-1 to TRBJ2-7, with 7 bases that match TRBD1. The CDR3 is made up of 13 amino acids. Unmatched junction bases numbered 9, after V lost 6 bases and J lost 4 bases. Germline V lookup: CDR1 SQVTM, CDR2 ANQGSEA. The CDR3 loop reads CSVRRGSSYEQYF. The CDR3, as DNA: TGCAGCGTCCGCAGGGGGTCCTCTTACGAGCAGTACTTC.

At least ten counts were recorded for this clonotype. This beta chain represents an off-target read in a library built for alpha chains; its size is of limited meaning. The CDR3 sequence: CASSQVGRELFF. The CDR3 DNA reads TGTGCCAGCAGCCAGGTGGGCAGGGAGCTGTTTTTT. V usage is TRBV11-2 and J usage is TRBJ2-2; D is uncertain. Germline V gene lookup returns CDR1 SGHAT and CDR2 FQNNGV. CDR3 length: 12 residues. V was shortened by 5 bases and J by 9 bases, with 10 bases between the two germline ends.

This clonotype is medium-sized by share. This beta chain is a stray sequence in a library constructed for alpha chains; its clone size is not meaningful. The chain carries TRBV29-1 and TRBJ1-1; D gene uncertain. Trimming pared 7 bases from V and 1 base from J, leaving 13 bases between. Looked up from germline, CDR1 is SQVTM and CDR2 is ANQGSEA. The CDR3 is made up of 13 amino acids. The chain's CDR3 is CSASSGGNTEAFF. CDR3 in DNA: TGCAGCGCCAGCAGTGGAGGGAACACTGAAGCTTTCTTT. The variable domain in full, with the rest retrieved from reference TRBV29-1 and TRBJ1-1, is SAVISQKPSRDICQRGTSLTIQCQVDSQVTMMFWYRQQPGQSLTLIATANQGSEATYESGFVIDKFPISRPNLTFSTLTVSNMSPEDSSIYLCSASSGGNTEAFFGQGTRLTVV.

Of note for this clonotype: Being off target in a library aimed at alpha chains, this beta chain has a size of little meaning. This chain uses TRBV27 with TRBJ2-7, with 9 bases identical to TRBD1. The V segment lost 5 bases and the J segment 5 bases; nucleotides outside the gene matches: 10. The CDR3 length is 15 residues. In germline, CDR1 is MNHEY, CDR2 SMNVEV (reference sequence). DNA for the CDR3: TGTGCCAGCAGTCGCTCCGGACAGGGGAGAAACGAGCAGTACTTC. Translation: CASSRSGQGRNEQYF.

This clonotype was seen many times. Compared with germline, one end of the junction differs, possibly owing to a read error. As an off-target read in a library built for alpha chains, this beta chain has a frequency of little significance. J is TRBJ2-7 and V is TRBV10-3; 7 bases match TRBD1. Per germline, CDR1 ENHRY and CDR2 SYGVKD. The CDR3 has 14 amino acids. The CDR3 here is CAARAGTALDPGRF. In DNA, the CDR3 is TGTGCCGCCAGGGCCGGGACAGCTCTCGACCCGGGACGGTTC.

A word on this clonotype: Since the library was made to target alpha chains, this beta chain is a stray read and its abundance is not meaningful. The gene calls are TRBV12-3 or TRBV12-4 and TRBJ1-5; TRBD1 is a possible D gene (6 bases). The CDR3 is made up of 15 amino acids. V gave up 6 bases and J gave up 3 bases, with 15 bases separating them. The CDR3 DNA follows: TGTGCCAGCAGCCGCTCAGGGGAATACAATCAGCCCCAGCATTTT. Protein: CASSRSGEYNQPQHF.

This clonotype was found many times. Within a library made for alpha chains, this beta chain is off target, and its count is uninformative. The rearrangement joins TRBV11-2 to TRBJ2-6, with D tentatively TRBD1 (5 bases). The CDR3 is made up of 17 amino acids. Germline V gene lookup returns CDR1 SGHAT and CDR2 FQNNGV. Trimming cost V 4 bases and J 4 bases, with 17 bases left between them. The CDR3 bases are TGTGCCAGCAGCTCCTACGTTCAGGGTTCAGGGGCCAACGTCCTGACTTTC. Its protein product is CASSSYVQGSGANVLTF.

This clonotype was detected ten times or more. As an off-target read in a library built for alpha chains, this beta chain has a frequency of little significance. The chain carries TRBV10-3 and TRBJ2-7, with D possibly called TRBD1 or TRBD2 (5 bases each). The V end was cut by 6 bases, the J end by 2 bases, with 11 bases between. The CDR3 spans 13 residues. Germline CDR1 reads ENHRY; CDR2 reads SYGVKD. The CDR3 region is CAISRDLTYEQYF. DNA for the CDR3: TGTGCCATCAGCCGGGACCTGACCTACGAGCAGTACTTC.

This clonotype was recorded at least ten times. Being off target in a library aimed at alpha chains, this beta chain has a size of little meaning. In nucleotides, the CDR3 is TGCAGTGCGACAAGCGGGGGGGCCTTCGACAATGAGCAGTTCTTC. It codes for CSATSGGAFDNEQFF. The rearrangement joins TRBV20-1 to TRBJ2-1, with TRBD2 identical over 10 bases. Trimming cost V 6 bases and J 5 bases; bases outside gene matches: 10. From germline, CDR1 is DFQATT and CDR2 SNEGSKA (reference sequence). The CDR3 is made up of 15 amino acids.

This clonotype is medium-sized in the sample. This beta chain came through as a stray read in a library set up for alpha chains, and its size says little. The chain has TRBV6-6 and TRBJ2-1; 7 bases align to TRBD1. Trimming removed 5 bases from V and 5 bases from J; junction bases left unmatched: 6. The CDR3 is 14 residues long. The germline CDR1 and CDR2 sequences are MNHNY and SVGAGI (reference sequence). In nucleotides, the CDR3 is TGTGCCAGCAGTCCGACAGGGTCGAACAATGAGCAGTTCTTC. It is translated as CASSPTGSNNEQFF.

Ten or more counts support this clonotype. A library made for alpha chains picked up this beta chain off target, so its size means little. The V and J genes are TRBV18 and TRBJ2-7, with D perhaps matching TRBD1 (6 bases). Germline lookup yields CDR1 KGHSH and CDR2 LQKENI. The CDR3 consists of 16 residues. V lost 2 bases and J 0 bases, leaving 14 bases between the germline ends. The CDR3 DNA is TGTGCCAGCTCACCAGTAGACAGGACAAGCTCCTACGAGCAGTACTTC. The encoded protein is CASSPVDRTSSYEQYF.

This clonotype showed up many times. This beta chain slipped into a library made for alpha chains as a stray read, so its size is not meaningful. J is TRBJ2-3 and V is TRBV28; TRBD1 aligns across 8 bases. The length of the CDR3 is 15 residues. V lost 5 bases, J lost 2 bases, and 6 bases stayed unmatched. CDR1 is MDHEN and CDR2 is SYDVKM in the germline V gene. CDR3: CASSPGQAYTDTQYF. CDR3 sequence (DNA): TGTGCCAGCAGTCCGGGACAGGCGTACACAGATACGCAGTATTTT.

This clonotype was recorded at least ten times. A clone one base away is much larger, so this may be a read error. This beta chain is a stray sequence in a library constructed for alpha chains; its clone size is not meaningful. The V gene is TRBV5-8, the J gene TRBJ2-5; 7 bases fit TRBD2. Germline V gene lookup returns CDR1 SGHTS and CDR2 YDEGEE. V shed 2 bases and J 9 bases; nucleotides not matched to a gene: 4. CDR3 length: 12 residues. Here the CDR3 reads CASSFGGGAQYF. The CDR3 DNA is TGTGCCAGCAGCTTTGGTGGGGGGGCCCAGTACTTC.

This clonotype rates as medium-sized. This beta chain slipped into a library made for alpha chains as a stray read, so its size is not meaningful. The chain joins TRBV11-2 to TRBJ2-2; D may be TRBD1 (5 bases). This CDR3 spans 15 amino acids. Trimming shortened V by 5 bases and J by 7 bases, and 17 bases separated the two germline ends. Germline V gives CDR1 SGHAT, CDR2 FQNNGV. The CDR3 region has the DNA TGTGCCAGCAGCCAGTATCAGGGTAGAATCGGGGAGCTGTTTTTT. Amino acids: CASSQYQGRIGELFF.

Judged by abundance, this clonotype is medium-sized. For a library built for alpha chains, this beta chain is a stray read; little rests on its size. The V gene is TRBV2, the J gene TRBJ1-2; D is undetermined. Trimming cost V 0 bases and J 4 bases, with 15 bases left between them. Germline V gives CDR1 SNHLY, CDR2 FYNNEI. The CDR3 sequence is 16 residues long. The CDR3 is CASSEAPGEAIYGYTF. CDR3 DNA sequence: TGTGCCAGCAGTGAAGCCCCCGGCGAGGCAATCTATGGCTACACCTTC.

There are many counts of this clonotype. Because the library targeted alpha chains, this beta chain is an off-target read whose size means little. This sequence joins TRBV7-2 and TRBJ1-2; D is unresolved. Germline CDR1 is SGHTA and CDR2 is FQGNSA. This CDR3 is 14 amino acids long. V was shortened by 4 bases and J by 5 bases, with 14 bases between the two germline ends. As DNA, the CDR3 is TGTGCCAGCAGCTCCCCCGAATCCAGATATGGCTACACCTTC. Amino acid sequence: CASSSPESRYGYTF.

This clonotype was counted a few times. A library prepared for alpha chains yielded this beta chain as an off-target read; its size is of little meaning. This chain joins TRBV20-1 and TRBJ2-7; 7 bases align to TRBD2. Germline CDR1 DFQATT, CDR2 SNEGSKA (reference sequence). The CDR3 has 13 residues. V was pared by 6 bases and J by 0 bases, with 5 bases of the junction left unmatched. CDR3 in amino acids: CSARDYASYEQYF. Here the CDR3 DNA reads TGCAGTGCCCGGGACTACGCCTCCTACGAGCAGTACTTC.

This clonotype was picked up many times. Within a library made for alpha chains, this beta chain is off target, and its count is uninformative. V is TRBV12-3 or TRBV12-4 and J is TRBJ2-3, with D possibly being TRBD2 (5 bases). V lost 0 bases, J lost 1 base, and 11 bases lay in between. The CDR3 is made up of 16 amino acids. The CDR3 region is CASSLAGLVGTDTQYF. CDR3 coding DNA: TGTGCCAGCAGTTTAGCAGGACTGGTGGGCACAGATACGCAGTATTTT.

This clonotype occurred many times. With the library built for alpha chains, this beta chain is off target and its frequency is not meaningful. This rearrangement joins TRBV29-1 to TRBJ2-6, with D unclear. Germline assignment: CDR1 SQVTM and CDR2 ANQGSEA. The V end was cut by 7 bases, the J end by 2 bases, with 6 bases between. This CDR3 spans 12 amino acids. The CDR3 protein is CSAETGANVLTF. CDR3 DNA sequence: TGCAGCGCAGAGACTGGGGCCAACGTCCTGACTTTC.

This clonotype was seen repeatedly, ten times or more. This beta chain is an unintended read in a library built for alpha chains; its size means little. The chain has TRBV12-3 or TRBV12-4 and TRBJ1-2; weak D call: TRBD1 (5 bases). V dropped 6 bases and J dropped 4 bases, with 12 bases sitting between them. This CDR3 spans 13 amino acids. The CDR3 sequence is CASSWRDGYGYTF. The CDR3 DNA reads as TGTGCCAGCAGCTGGCGGGACGGCTATGGCTACACCTTC.

On this clonotype itself: This beta chain appears as a stray read in a library generated for alpha chains; its size is not informative. The chain has TRBV6-6 and TRBJ2-1, with D possibly being TRBD2 (6 bases). The V gene's germline CDR1 is MNHNY and CDR2 SVGAGI (reference sequence). V was clipped by 5 bases and J by 0 bases, with 11 bases between them. CDR3 length equals 15 residues. The chain's CDR3 is CASSPETSSYNEQFF. The CDR3, as DNA: TGTGCCAGCAGTCCCGAGACTAGCTCCTACAATGAGCAGTTCTTC.

Relative to its sample, this clonotype is medium-sized. This beta chain was picked up by a library intended for alpha chains and is off target, so its count carries little meaning. The chain recombines TRBV5-1 with TRBJ2-3, with TRBD2 matching 9 bases. J lost 3 bases, V lost 3 bases, and 2 bases had no gene match. The germline CDR1 and CDR2 sequences are SGHRS and YFSETQ. The CDR3 is 14 amino acids. The CDR3 here is CASSSGLATDTQYF. CDR3 in DNA: TGCGCCAGCAGCTCGGGACTAGCTACAGATACGCAGTATTTT.

This clonotype occurred many times. This beta chain appears as a stray read in a library generated for alpha chains; its size is not informative. The chain is built from TRBV18 and TRBJ2-1; tentatively, D is TRBD1 (5 bases). V lost 5 bases, J lost 3 bases, and 8 bases lay in between. The germline V gene encodes CDR1 KGHSH and CDR2 LQKENI. The CDR3 loop spans 13 amino acids. CDR3 protein: CASSGAIYNEQFF. The CDR3 DNA reads TGTGCCAGCTCAGGGGCTATCTACAATGAGCAGTTCTTC. The full variable domain, with the rest looked up from reference TRBV18 and TRBJ2-1, is NAGVMQNPRHLVRRRGQEARLRCSPMKGHSHVYWYRQLPEEGLKFMVYLQKENIIDESGMPKERFSAEFPKEGPSILRIQQVVRGDSAAYFCASSGAIYNEQFFGPGTRLTVL.

This clonotype showed up many times. This beta chain was picked up by a library intended for alpha chains and is off target, so its count carries little meaning. The chain has TRBV28 and TRBJ2-5; 15 nucleotides line up with TRBD2. In germline, CDR1 is MDHEN, CDR2 SYDVKM. The length of the CDR3 is 20 residues. Trimming removed 6 bases from V and 1 base from J; junction bases left unmatched: 15. Written as DNA, the CDR3 is TGTGCCAGCAGCCCATCACCGGGACTAGCGGGGGGTCCTATCCAAGAGACCCAGTACTTC. Its translation: CASSPSPGLAGGPIQETQYF.

This clonotype was observed at least ten times. Since it is a stray read in a library aimed at alpha chains, this beta chain has a size that is not meaningful. The chain carries TRBV2 and TRBJ1-5, with 8 bases fitting TRBD1. Germline CDR1 is SNHLY and CDR2 is FYNNEI. V lost 3 bases, J lost 7 bases, and 5 bases stayed unmatched. This CDR3 has 14 residues. CDR3 DNA sequence: TGTGCCAGCAGTGAGGACAGGGTGCGGCAGCCCCAGCATTTT. It encodes CASSEDRVRQPQHF. The entire variable domain, with the rest obtained from reference TRBV2 and TRBJ1-5, is as follows: EPEVTQTPSHQVTQMGQEVILRCVPISNHLYFYWYRQILGQKVEFLVSFYNNEISEKSEIFDDQFSVERPDGSNFTLKIRSTKLEDSAMYFCASSEDRVRQPQHFGDGTRLSIL.

This clonotype was recorded at least ten times. This beta chain is a stray read from a library made for alpha chains; its abundance is not meaningful. The chain couples TRBV14 to TRBJ2-7; D remains ambiguous. Trimming removed 2 bases at V and 7 bases at J, with 12 bases between. There are 13 residues in the CDR3. Germline V gene sequence: CDR1 SGHDN, CDR2 FVKESK. The CDR3, as DNA: TGTGCCAGCAGCCAACTAGGGTTGGGAGAGCAGTACTTC. It encodes CASSQLGLGEQYF.

By share, this clonotype ranks as large. Because this beta chain is a stray read in a library intended to capture alpha chains, its abundance should not be given much weight. V is TRBV12-3 or TRBV12-4 and J is TRBJ2-3; a weak D match, TRBD2 (5 bases). The CDR3 runs to 16 residues. V was cut by 5 bases and J by 0 bases, with 15 bases left in between. The CDR3 sequence is CASSIVGADSTDTQYF. The CDR3 nucleotides are TGTGCCAGCAGTATAGTAGGAGCGGACAGCACAGATACGCAGTATTTT.